Listed below are T cell receptor beta chains from one sample, sequenced in a study of T-cell reconstitution after alpha-beta-depleted transplantation in children. TCRdb recomputed calls from the PCR reads with MiXCR, one row per CDR3 protein. The sample holds about 230,000 distinct CDR3 sequences, about 11% seen once. The sequences come from PBMCs from the stem cell graft donor, collected from the stem cell graft. These TCRs come from a human donor who donated a stem cell graft to a child with acute lymphoblastic leukemia. Each CDR3 is given with its conserved first and last residue. D genes are given only for firm matches. Clone size is not always given. Where it is, it says once, few, many or a class for expanded clones.

TRBJ2-1 | 13 | many | . | TRBV20-1 | CSASWGRGNEQFF | TGCAGTGCTAGTTGGGGCCGGGGCAATGAGCAGTTCTTC
TRBJ1-5 | 17 | many | TRBD1 | TRBV7-2 | CASSLVSGTASNQPQHF | TGTGCCAGCAGCTTAGTATCCGGGACAGCTAGCAATCAGCCCCAGCATTTT
TRBJ2-7 | 17 | many | TRBD1 | TRBV5-1 | CASSLWLDRGPPWEQYF | TGCGCCAGCAGCTTGTGGTTGGACAGGGGACCTCCGTGGGAGCAGTACTTC
TRBJ1-2 | 11 | many | . | TRBV6-2/TRBV6-3 | CASSYSLAYTF | TGTGCCAGCAGTTACTCCCTGGCCTACACCTTC
TRBJ2-3 | 17 | . | TRBD2 | TRBV6-5 | CASSLGLAPSSTDTQYF | TGTGCCAGCAGTTTGGGACTAGCACCTTCTAGCACAGATACGCAGTATTTC
TRBJ2-7 | 12 | many | . | TRBV29-1 | CSVGGRPYEQYF | TGCAGCGTTGGAGGGAGGCCCTACGAGCAGTACTTC
TRBJ2-1 | 15 | many | TRBD2 | TRBV6-2/TRBV6-3 | CASSPGRGSNNEQFF | TGTGCCAGCAGCCCCGGGAGGGGTTCAAACAATGAGCAGTTCTTC
TRBJ2-3 | 13 | many | . | TRBV6-1 | CASSGGSTDTQYF | TGTGCCAGCAGTGGGGGCAGCACAGATACGCAGTATTTT
TRBJ1-5 | 14 | many | TRBD1 | TRBV29-1 | CSVRQGGDNQPQHF | TGCAGCGTTCGACAGGGAGGAGACAATCAGCCCCAGCATTTT
TRBJ1-4 | 13 | many | . | TRBV12-3/TRBV12-4 | CASSPQTNEKLFF | TGTGCCAGCAGCCCCCAGACTAATGAAAAACTGTTTTTT
TRBJ2-4 | 15 | . | TRBD1 | TRBV10-3 | CAISEYRGSKNIQYF | TGTGCCATCAGTGAGTACAGGGGATCCAAAAACATTCAGTACTTC
TRBJ2-3 | 14 | many | . | TRBV14 | CASSQVLSTDTQYF | TGTGCCAGCAGCCAAGTACTCAGCACAGATACGCAGTATTTT
TRBJ2-3 | 14 | many | . | TRBV4-3 | CASSRRGAGDTQYF | TGCGCCAGCAGCCGACGGGGGGCAGGAGATACGCAGTATTTT
TRBJ1-1 | 15 | . | . | TRBV27 | CASSLGAGLNTEAFF | TGTGCCAGCAGTTTAGGAGCCGGTTTGAACACTGAAGCTTTCTTT
TRBJ1-2 | 15 | many | . | TRBV7-9 | CASSLVPGEYYGYTF | TGTGCCAGCAGCTTAGTGCCAGGGGAATACTATGGCTACACCTTC
TRBJ1-5 | 14 | . | . | TRBV4-1 | CASSHPTGNQPQHF | TGCGCCAGCAGCCACCCCACGGGGAATCAGCCCCAGCATTTT
TRBJ2-5 | 18 | many | TRBD2 | TRBV10-3 | CAISKEFQTTSNDETQYF | TGTGCCATCAGTAAAGAATTTCAGACGACTAGCAATGACGAGACCCAGTACTTC
TRBJ2-3 | 16 | . | . | TRBV6-2/TRBV6-3 | CASSYWEGGELDTQYF | TGTGCCAGCAGTTACTGGGAGGGGGGGGAATTAGATACGCAGTATTTT
TRBJ1-1 | 19 | many | TRBD1 | TRBV5-1 | CASSFNLPNSGGKGTEAFF | TGCGCCAGCAGCTTTAACCTCCCGAACTCAGGGGGCAAGGGCACTGAAGCTTTCTTT
TRBJ1-5 | 13 | many | . | TRBV28 | CASSLGSPGPQHF | TGTGCCAGCAGTTTAGGTTCCCCAGGGCCCCAGCATTTT
TRBJ1-5 | 14 | many | . | TRBV20-1 | CSASIRSSNQPQHF | TGCAGTGCTTCTATTCGCTCTAGCAATCAGCCCCAGCATTTT
TRBJ1-1 | 13 | many | TRBD1 | TRBV4-3 | CASSQDEYRGAFF | TGCGCCAGCAGCCAAGACGAGTACAGGGGAGCTTTCTTT
TRBJ1-1 | 12 | many | . | TRBV12-3/TRBV12-4 | CASRPQNTEAFF | TGTGCCAGCAGGCCTCAGAACACTGAAGCTTTCTTT
TRBJ2-4 | 16 | many | TRBD2 | TRBV5-1 | CASSRTSGLAKNIQYF | TGCGCCAGCAGCCGGACTAGCGGGCTAGCCAAAAACATTCAGTACTTC
TRBJ1-2 | 12 | . | TRBD1 | TRBV29-1 | CSASDRASGYTF | TGCAGCGCAAGTGACAGGGCGAGTGGCTACACCTTC
TRBJ2-7 | 17 | many | TRBD1 | TRBV7-9 | CASSLAGTGRRPYEQYF | TGTGCCAGCAGCTTAGCCGGGACAGGGAGGAGGCCATACGAGCAGTACTTC
TRBJ2-5 | 12 | many | TRBD1 | TRBV7-2 | CASSLGTGDQYF | TGTGCCAGCAGCTTGGGGACAGGGGACCAGTACTTC
TRBJ2-5 | 15 | many | . | TRBV10-3 | CAISEPGDSQETQYF | TGTGCCATCAGTGAGCCTGGGGACTCCCAAGAGACCCAGTACTTC
TRBJ1-2 | 12 | many | . | TRBV5-8 | CASSLGDNGYTF | TGTGCCAGCAGCTTGGGGGACAATGGCTACACCTTC
TRBJ1-5 | 15 | . | TRBD1 | TRBV12-5 | CASGSSGTGYQPQHF | TGTGCTAGTGGTTCCTCCGGGACAGGGTATCAGCCCCAGCATTTT
TRBJ2-7 | 13 | many | TRBD1 | TRBV20-1 | CSARENRGHEQYF | TGCAGTGCTAGAGAAAACAGGGGACACGAGCAGTACTTC
TRBJ2-3 | 14 | . | TRBD1 | TRBV6-1 | CASSELQGADTQYF | TGTGCCAGCAGTGAACTACAGGGGGCAGATACGCAGTATTTT
TRBJ1-5 | 14 | many | . | TRBV9 | CASSPTQEHQPQHF | TGTGCCAGCAGCCCTACACAGGAACATCAGCCCCAGCATTTT
TRBJ2-3 | 15 | few | TRBD1 | TRBV29-1 | CSVDLLDRVPDTQYF | TGCAGCGTTGACCTCTTAGACAGGGTCCCAGATACGCAGTATTTT
TRBJ1-6 | 13 | few | . | TRBV6-5 | CASQRGADSPLHF | TGTGCCAGCCAAAGGGGGGCGGATTCACCCCTCCACTTT
TRBJ2-2 | 12 | many | . | TRBV27 | CASSSFHGELFF | TGTGCCAGCAGTTCCTTCCACGGGGAGCTGTTTTTT
TRBJ2-7 | 15 | once | . | TRBV21-1 | CASSLQDRGSYEQYF | TGTGCCAGCAGCCTGCAGGACAGGGGATCCTACGAGCAGTACTTC
TRBJ1-1 | 15 | . | . | TRBV7-9 | CASSLYGGRNTEAFF | TGTGCCAGCAGCTTATACGGGGGCCGGAACACTGAAGCTTTCTTT
TRBJ2-1 | 15 | . | TRBD2 | TRBV30 | CAWSSSGHSYNEQFF | TGTGCCTGGAGTTCTAGCGGACACTCCTACAATGAGCAGTTCTTC
TRBJ1-6 | 16 | . | TRBD1 | TRBV9 | CASSPGAGGQNSPLHF | TGTGCCAGCAGCCCTGGGGCAGGGGGTCAGAATTCACCCCTCCACTTT
TRBJ2-5 | 17 | many | TRBD2 | TRBV4-2 | CASSQSAAGGPQETQYF | TGTGCCAGCAGCCAGAGCGCAGCGGGGGGGCCTCAAGAGACCCAGTACTTC
TRBJ2-3 | 16 | . | TRBD2 | TRBV7-2 | CASSFLAGVGADTQYF | TGTGCCAGCAGCTTTCTAGCGGGGGTCGGGGCAGATACGCAGTATTTT
TRBJ1-1 | 14 | few | TRBD1 | TRBV6-1 | CASRGRGLHTEAFF | TGTGCCAGCAGGGGCAGGGGGCTACACACTGAAGCTTTCTTT
TRBJ2-2 | 17 | few | TRBD2 | TRBV3-1 | CASSLRRAGEAAGELFF | TGTGCCAGCAGCCTGAGGCGAGCGGGAGAGGCGGCCGGGGAGCTGTTTTTT
TRBJ2-3 | 13 | many | . | TRBV7-9 | CASFQQGADTQYF | TGTGCCAGCTTTCAACAGGGAGCAGATACGCAGTATTTT
TRBJ1-2 | 14 | many | . | TRBV27 | CASRYRGGRFGYTF | TGTGCCAGCAGGTATAGAGGGGGTAGGTTTGGCTACACCTTC
TRBJ1-1 | 10 | many | . | TRBV30 | CAWGDRRAFF | TGTGCCTGGGGAGACAGGAGAGCTTTCTTT
TRBJ2-3 | 15 | many | . | TRBV5-5 | CASSLRSHSTDTQYF | TGTGCCAGCAGCTTGCGGAGCCACAGCACAGATACGCAGTATTTT
TRBJ2-7 | 17 | . | TRBD2 | TRBV29-1 | CSVELRGLAGGPHEQYF | TGCAGCGTTGAACTCCGAGGACTAGCGGGAGGGCCCCACGAGCAGTACTTC
TRBJ1-3 | 13 | many | . | TRBV2 | CASSGLSGNTIYF | TGTGCCAGCAGTGGGCTATCTGGAAACACCATATATTTT